Listed here are 2 T cell receptor beta chains from one sample, sequenced in a study of cytomegalovirus exposure and HLA in healthy donors. Both 60 Vbeta primers and 13 Jbeta primers went into the PCR. Method: immunoSEQ multiplex PCR; TCRdb's copy keeps in-frame clones and lacks some. The top ten hold under 2% of the sample, which has roughly 80,000 clones, more than 80% seen once. The sequenced sample was PBMCs. These receptors came from a woman between 25 and 40 years old in good health and CMV-seronegative.

This clone was counted only a few times. J is TRBJ2-3 and V is TRBV7-9, with TRBD1 matching over 9 bases. The length of the CDR3 is 15 residues. Germline CDR1 SEHNR, CDR2 FQNEAQ (reference sequence). V was pared by 4 bases and J by 3 bases, with 5 bases of the junction left unmatched. CDR3 in DNA: TGTGCCAGCAGCTACACCGGGACAGGGACAGATACGCAGTATTTT. Its protein product is CASSYTGTGTDTQYF.

This chain joins TRBV4-2 and TRBJ1-2, with TRBD1 as a possible D gene (5 bases). Per germline, CDR1 LGHNA and CDR2 YNFKEQ. Trimming left V 0 bases short and J 2 bases short, with 10 bases between. This CDR3 is built from 15 residues. In nucleotides, the CDR3 is TGTGCCAGCAGCCAAGATGGCCAGGGAAACTATGGCTACACCTTC. It codes for CASSQDGQGNYGYTF.